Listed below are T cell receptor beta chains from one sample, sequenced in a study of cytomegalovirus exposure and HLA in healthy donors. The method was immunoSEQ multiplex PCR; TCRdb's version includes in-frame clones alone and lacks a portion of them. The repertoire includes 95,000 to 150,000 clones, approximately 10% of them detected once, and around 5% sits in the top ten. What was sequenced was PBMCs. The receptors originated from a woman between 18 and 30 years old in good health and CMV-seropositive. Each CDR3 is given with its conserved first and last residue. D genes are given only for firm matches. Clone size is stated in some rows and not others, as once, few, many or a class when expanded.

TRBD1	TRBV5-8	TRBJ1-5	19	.	CASGTGTGGARGSNQPQHF	TGTGCCAGCGGCACCGGGACAGGGGGCGCCCGGGGAAGCAATCAGCCCCAGCATTTT
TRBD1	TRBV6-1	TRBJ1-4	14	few	CASSRQGAAEKLFF	TGTGCCAGCAGTCGGCAGGGGGCGGCTGAAAAACTGTTTTTT
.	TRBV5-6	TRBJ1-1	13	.	CASSLAGETEAFF	TGTGCCAGCAGCTTGGCAGGGGAGACTGAAGCTTTCTTT
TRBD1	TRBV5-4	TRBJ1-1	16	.	CASSLGQGAMNTEAFF	TGTGCCAGCAGCTTGGGTCAGGGGGCAATGAACACTGAAGCTTTCTTT
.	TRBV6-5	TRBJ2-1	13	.	CASSQGGRSEQFF	TGTGCCAGCAGTCAGGGGGGTCGGTCTGAGCAGTTCTTC
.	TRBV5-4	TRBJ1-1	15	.	CASSSYRAVNTEAFF	TGTGCCAGCAGCTCATACAGGGCTGTGAACACTGAAGCTTTCTTT
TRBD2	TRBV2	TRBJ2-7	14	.	CASSPVAGGYEQYF	TGTGCCAGCAGTCCGGTAGCGGGAGGGTACGAGCAGTACTTC
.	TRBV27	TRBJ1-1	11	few	CASSSYTEAFF	TGTGCCAGCAGTTCTTACACTGAAGCTTTCTTT
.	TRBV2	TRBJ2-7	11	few	CASMKTYEQYF	TGTGCCAGCATGAAAACTTACGAGCAGTACTTC
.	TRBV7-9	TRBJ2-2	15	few	CASSSGQPNTGELFF	TGTGCCAGCAGCTCCGGACAGCCGAACACCGGGGAGCTGTTTTTT
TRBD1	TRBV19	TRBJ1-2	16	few	CASKGAGGTGLYGYTF	TGTGCCAGTAAGGGGGCCGGCGGGACAGGGCTCTATGGCTACACCTTC
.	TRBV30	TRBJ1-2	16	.	CAWSVISYGGSYGYTF	TGTGCCTGGAGTGTTATCTCGTATGGAGGATCCTATGGCTACACCTTC
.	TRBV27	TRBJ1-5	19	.	CASRLRGIWAGGSNQPQHF	TGTGCCAGCCGACTGCGGGGAATCTGGGCGGGAGGCAGCAATCAGCCCCAGCATTTT
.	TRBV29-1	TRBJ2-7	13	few	CSVVVEGPNEQYF	TGCAGCGTTGTGGTCGAGGGCCCGAACGAGCAGTACTTC
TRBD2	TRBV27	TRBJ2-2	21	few	CASSPRGGLIAGGNYTGELFF	TGTGCCAGCAGTCCCCGGGGGGGGTTAATAGCGGGAGGAAACTACACCGGGGAGCTGTTTTTT
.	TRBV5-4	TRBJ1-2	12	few	CASSFGLYGYTF	TGTGCCAGCAGCTTTGGCCTCTATGGCTACACCTTC
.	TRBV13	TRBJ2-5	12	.	CASSSIGETQYF	TGTGCCAGCAGCTCTATTGGAGAGACCCAGTACTTC
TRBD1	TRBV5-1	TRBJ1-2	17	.	CASSSGQGAWSNYGYTF	TGCGCCAGCAGCTCAGGACAGGGGGCATGGAGCAACTATGGCTACACCTTC
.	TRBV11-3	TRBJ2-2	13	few	CASSREPTGELFF	TGTGCCAGCAGCAGGGAGCCCACCGGGGAGCTGTTTTTT
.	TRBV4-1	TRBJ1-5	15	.	CASSQEGLGNQPQHF	TGCGCCAGCAGCCAAGAGGGCCTGGGCAATCAGCCCCAGCATTTT
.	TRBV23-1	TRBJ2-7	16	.	CASSPTLAIAYEWQYF	TGCGCCAGCAGCCCGACTCTAGCGATCGCCTACGAGTGGCAGTACTTC
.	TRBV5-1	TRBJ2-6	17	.	CASSGNVMLAGANVLTF	TGCGCCAGCAGCGGCAACGTCATGCTGGCTGGGGCCAACGTCCTGACTTTC
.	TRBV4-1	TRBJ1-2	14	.	CASSPTQGNYGYTF	TGCGCCAGCAGCCCCACCCAGGGTAACTATGGCTACACCTTC
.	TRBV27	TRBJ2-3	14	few	CASSLAQGTDTQYF	TGTGCCAGCAGTTTAGCACAGGGCACAGATACGCAGTATTTT
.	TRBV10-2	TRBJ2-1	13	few	CASSEGPPRGQFF	TGCGCCAGCAGTGAAGGTCCCCCGAGAGGGCAGTTCTTC
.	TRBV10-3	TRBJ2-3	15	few	CAIRYQAERWDTQYF	TGTGCCATCAGATACCAAGCGGAACGCTGGGATACGCAGTATTTT
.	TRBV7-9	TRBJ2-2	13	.	CASSVGLTGELFF	TGTGCCAGCAGCGTCGGACTCACCGGGGAGCTGTTTTTT
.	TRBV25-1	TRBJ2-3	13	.	CASSELSEDTQYF	TGTGCCAGCAGTGAATTGTCAGAAGATACGCAGTATTTT
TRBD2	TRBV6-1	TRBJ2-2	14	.	CASRLAEDTGELFF	TGTGCCAGCAGACTAGCGGAAGACACCGGGGAGCTGTTTTTT
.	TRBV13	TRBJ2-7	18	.	CASSNRAGRTDFAYEQYF	TGTGCCAGCAGCAACCGAGCGGGGCGGACAGACTTCGCCTACGAGCAGTACTTC
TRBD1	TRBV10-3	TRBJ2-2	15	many	CAIRQTEQGAGELFF	TGTGCCATCAGGCAGACAGAGCAGGGGGCCGGGGAGCTGTTTTTT
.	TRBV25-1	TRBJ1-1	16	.	CASSEWGGRTNTEAFF	TGTGCCAGCAGTGAATGGGGCGGCAGGACAAACACTGAAGCTTTCTTT
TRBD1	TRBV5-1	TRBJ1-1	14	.	CASKKGQENTEAFF	TGCGCCAGTAAAAAGGGACAGGAGAACACTGAAGCTTTCTTT
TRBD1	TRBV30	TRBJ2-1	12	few	CAWSGQVNEQFF	TGTGCCTGGAGCGGACAGGTCAATGAGCAGTTCTTC
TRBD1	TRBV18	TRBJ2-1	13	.	CASSRTGDDEQFF	TGTGCCAGCTCCCGGACAGGGGACGATGAGCAGTTCTTC
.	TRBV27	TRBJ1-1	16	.	CASSFRNRPVNTEAFF	TGTGCCAGCAGTTTTCGGAACAGACCCGTGAACACTGAAGCTTTCTTT
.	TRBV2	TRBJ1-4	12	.	CASSVSVEKLFF	TGTGCCAGCAGTGTTTCGGTTGAAAAACTGTTTTTT
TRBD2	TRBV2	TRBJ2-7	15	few	CASSGETSGSYEQYF	TGTGCCAGCAGTGGCGAGACTAGCGGGAGTTACGAGCAGTACTTC
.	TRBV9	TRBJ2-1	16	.	CASSVGGDTSYNEQFF	TGTGCCAGCAGCGTAGGAGGAGATACCTCCTACAATGAGCAGTTCTTC
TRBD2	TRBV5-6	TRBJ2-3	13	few	CASSLTAGDTQYF	TGTGCCAGCAGCTTAACAGCGGGGGATACGCAGTATTTT